This entry lists 8 T cell receptor beta chains sequenced from one sample in a study of blood T cell repertoires in COVID-19. Using immunoSEQ multiplex PCR, the repertoire was profiled, and TCRdb retains in-frame clones only, with some absent. In the table there are 300,000 to 400,000 clones, 70% to 90% of which are singletons. The sequenced sample was PBMCs or T cells enriched from blood (not recorded which). The receptor set was obtained from a woman under 40 with acute COVID-19.

As regards this clone: This sample also contains other DNA sequences that code for the same CDR3. V and J are TRBV5-1 and TRBJ1-3, with no clear D. The ends were cut back, 0 bases at V and 1 base at J, with 5 bases in the middle. Per the germline V gene, CDR1 is SGHRS and CDR2 is YFSETQ. This CDR3 comprises 14 residues. In DNA, the CDR3 is TGCGCCAGCAGCTTGGGAGGGTCTGGAAACACCATATATTTT. It codes for CASSLGGSGNTIYF. The whole variable domain, remainder taken from reference TRBV5-1 and TRBJ1-3, is KAGVTQTPRYLIKTRGQQVTLSCSPISGHRSVSWYQQTPGQGLQFLFEYFSETQRNKGNFPGRFSGRQFSNSRSEMNVSTLELGDSALYLCASSLGGSGNTIYFGEGSWLTVV.

This chain uses TRBV5-8 with TRBJ1-4, with TRBD1 matching over 9 bases. Germline V gives CDR1 SGHTS, CDR2 YDEGEE. This CDR3 comprises 16 residues. Germline trimming cut 4 bases from V and 8 bases from J; bases unmatched to any gene: 12. The CDR3 nucleotides read TGTGCCAGCAGCGTCAGGGAGACAGGGGGTCGAGAAAAACTGTTTTTT. Its protein is CASSVRETGGREKLFF.

The chain combines TRBV7-8 with TRBJ2-4, with 8 nucleotides matching TRBD2. The CDR3 has 14 residues. Germline CDR1 reads SGHVS; CDR2 reads FQNEAQ. V was pared by 5 bases and J by 8 bases, with 8 bases of the junction left unmatched. The CDR3 here is CASSPGTSTDIQYF. The CDR3 DNA is TGTGCCAGCAGCCCAGGGACTAGTACAGACATTCAGTACTTC.

The chain joins TRBV2 to TRBJ1-6; D gene ambiguous. Germline values: CDR1 SNHLY, CDR2 FYNNEI. The CDR3 loop spans 14 amino acids. The V end lost 7 bases, the J end lost 10 bases, and 17 bases lay between the germline ends. Here the CDR3 DNA reads TGTGCCAGCAACCGGGCCCCCCCGGGATCACCCCTCCACTTT. It yields the protein CASNRAPPGSPLHF.

The chain has TRBV4-2 and TRBJ1-6; 8 nucleotides align to TRBD1. Germline V gene sequence: CDR1 LGHNA, CDR2 YNFKEQ. The CDR3 runs to 13 residues. After removal of 5 bases from V and 11 bases from J, the junction contained 5 bases not matched to a gene. The CDR3 DNA reads TGTGCCAGCAGCGGTCGACAGGGGACACCCCTCCACTTT. It is translated as CASSGRQGTPLHF.

The rearrangement uses TRBV6-1 and TRBJ2-1, with 10 bases matching TRBD1. The CDR3 runs 15 residues. The V gene end was trimmed by 3 bases and the J gene end by 3 bases; junction bases not matched to a gene: 2. Germline V gene data show CDR1 as MNHNS and CDR2 as SASEGT. The CDR3 is CASSEGTGDYNEQFF. The DNA of the CDR3 is TGTGCCAGCAGTGAGGGGACAGGGGACTACAATGAGCAGTTCTTC.

J is TRBJ1-1 and V is TRBV29-1; D is unresolved. CDR1 SQVTM and CDR2 ANQGSEA come from the germline V gene. The V and J ends lost 4 bases and 5 bases respectively, with 17 bases between them. CDR3 length: 14 amino acids. CDR3 sequence: CSVVGTRRGTEAFF. The CDR3 DNA is TGCAGCGTTGTTGGCACCCGGAGAGGGACTGAAGCTTTCTTT.

The CDR3 coding sequence is TGTGCCACCAGTGGGGAGGGTCTTGGTCAGCCCCAGCATTTT. It specifies CATSGEGLGQPQHF. V and J are TRBV24-1 and TRBJ1-5; D is undetermined. V was cut by 5 bases and J by 6 bases, with 13 bases left in between. The CDR3 is 14 residues long. The germline V gene has CDR1 KGHDR and CDR2 SFDVKD.